These 9 T cell receptor beta chains were sequenced from one sample in a study of blood T cell repertoires in COVID-19. Profiling relied on immunoSEQ multiplex PCR, and the TCRdb table lists in-frame clones only, not all of them. The sample lists 120,000 or so clones, around nine tenths seen once, with 1% to 1.5% in the top ten. Sequences were obtained from peripheral blood. These receptors came from a woman older than 75 with acute or convalescent COVID-19.

The chain carries TRBV9 and TRBJ2-1, with 9 bases matching TRBD1. The germline V gene has CDR1 SGDLS and CDR2 YYNGEE. The CDR3 covers 16 residues. V gave up 0 bases and J gave up 1 base; unmatched junction bases: 2. The CDR3 region is CASSVGGQGSYNEQFF. In DNA form, the CDR3 reads TGTGCCAGCAGCGTAGGGGGACAGGGTTCCTACAATGAGCAGTTCTTC.

The chain links TRBV21-1 to TRBJ1-1; TRBD1, the table's D call, was not compared with the DNA. TRBV21-1 is a documented pseudogene. The CDR3 extends over 15 amino acids. This CDR3 is CASAYPGHKNTEAFF. The CDR3 DNA sequence: TGTGCCAGCGCCTATCCGGGACACAAGAACACTGAAGCTTTCTTT.

The chain recombines TRBV2 with TRBJ1-6; the match to TRBD1 covers 9 bases. This CDR3 has 14 residues. Trimming at V came to 6 bases and at J to 9 bases, leaving 6 bases not matched to a gene. Germline V lookup: CDR1 SNHLY, CDR2 FYNNEI. This chain's CDR3 is CASRPGQGSSPLHF. The DNA for the CDR3 is TGTGCCAGCAGACCGGGACAGGGAAGTTCACCCCTCCACTTT. The full variable domain, completed using reference TRBV2 and TRBJ1-6, is EPEVTQTPSHQVTQMGQEVILRCVPISNHLYFYWYRQILGQKVEFLVSFYNNEISEKSEIFDDQFSVERPDGSNFTLKIRSTKLEDSAMYFCASRPGQGSSPLHFGNGTRLTVT.

Remarks on this clone: The junction differs from germline at one of its ends, possibly a read error. The chain is built from TRBV12-3 or TRBV12-4 and TRBJ2-7; D is perhaps TRBD1 (6 bases). There are 13 residues in the CDR3. The CDR3, as DNA: TGTGCCAGCAGTTTAGCGTTGTTGGGACACCGACGCTTC. Its protein is CASSLALLGHRRF.

The chain uses TRBV5-1 and TRBJ2-2, with 7 bases identical to TRBD2. From germline, CDR1 is SGHRS and CDR2 YFSETQ. This CDR3 is 15 amino acids long. After removal of 0 bases from V and 5 bases from J, the junction contained 4 bases not matched to a gene. As DNA, the CDR3 is TGCGCCAGCAGCTTGGGCGGGGGAGGAACCGGGGAGCTGTTTTTT. Translating gives CASSLGGGGTGELFF.

The CDR3 protein is CASSWTGGNEQFF. The CDR3 nucleotides read TGTGCCAGCAGCTGGACAGGGGGCAATGAGCAGTTCTTC. V and J are TRBV7-9 and TRBJ2-1, with TRBD1 matching over 10 bases. V lost 4 bases and J lost 6; bases outside the gene matches: 0. From germline, CDR1 is SEHNR and CDR2 FQNEAQ (reference sequence). This CDR3 has 13 amino acids.

V and J are TRBV7-9 and TRBJ2-1, with TRBD1 as a possible D gene (6 bases). V lost 4 bases, J lost 9 bases, and 10 bases lay in between. CDR3 length equals 12 residues. CDR1 and CDR2 (germline): SEHNR, FQNEAQ (reference sequence). CDR3 sequence: CASSSSRGEQFF. CDR3 DNA sequence: TGTGCCAGCAGCTCAAGCAGGGGTGAGCAGTTCTTC.

CDR3 bases: TGCGCCAGCAGCCAGGGGAGGGGGGACTTGGCTTTCTTT. It translates to CASSQGRGDLAFF. This chain connects TRBV4-1 to TRBJ1-1; maybe TRBD1 (6 bases). Germline V lookup: CDR1 MGHRA, CDR2 YSYEKL. The V end was cut by 3 bases, the J end by 11 bases, with 16 bases between. This CDR3 region has 13 residues.

This clone is a singleton in its sample. CDR3 protein: CASSEGHMNTEAFF. The CDR3 coding sequence is TGTGCCAGCAGTGAAGGGCACATGAACACTGAAGCTTTCTTT. The rearrangement joins TRBV6-1 to TRBJ1-1, with no clear D. The CDR3 sequence is 14 residues long. In germline, CDR1 is MNHNS, CDR2 SASEGT. The germline V and J ends were trimmed by 1 base and 0 bases, with 6 bases remaining between them.